This T cell receptor beta chain derives from a study of OX40 agonist ivuxolimab in advanced cancers. Study summary: The treatment was a fully human IgG2 OX40 agonist, ivuxolimab.

TCRdb's table, derived via immunoSEQ multiplex PCR, lists solely in-frame clones and lacks some. The table records approximately 14,000 clones, 64% of them present only once. The CDR3 is 15 amino acids. V was pared by 6 bases and J by 2 bases, with 14 bases between. From germline, CDR1 is MNHEY and CDR2 SVGAGI. This chain connects TRBV6-5 to TRBJ2-1; D is unclear. The sample in question was CD4+ or CD8+ T cells sorted from blood, obtained in a trial of the OX40 agonist ivuxolimab. This receptor was identified in an adult with an advanced solid tumor such as melanoma, head and neck, liver or kidney cancer. The CDR3: CASSPLDPTYNEQFF. As DNA, the CDR3 is TGTGCCAGCAGCCCCTTGGACCCAACCTACAATGAGCAGTTCTTC.